What follows is one TCR beta chain and its context. The data originate from a study of blood T cell repertoires in COVID-19. Overall study context: COVID-19 samples, acute and convalescent, were from the United States, Italy and Spain.

Trimming at V came to 6 bases and at J to 0 bases, leaving 4 bases not matched to a gene. CDR3 length: 14 residues. Germline assignment: CDR1 MNHEY and CDR2 SVGAGI. Authors' data handling: It was from reference gene primer amplification that nucleated cell counts were estimated. Measured with immunoSEQ multiplex PCR; TCRdb has only the in-frame clones, and not every one. D and trimming were read from the DNA, whereas the V and J calls and clone size are those reported in that table. This repertoire shows around 230,000 clones, 75% to 90% found once; its top ten account for around 7.8%. V gene TRBV6-5 combines with J gene TRBJ2-7; 8 nucleotides align to TRBD1. The origin of this receptor is a man in his 60s who had recovered from COVID-19. Sequencing was carried out using peripheral blood. The chain's CDR3 is CASRKTGGSYEQYF. CDR3 DNA sequence: TGTGCCAGCAGAAAAACAGGGGGCTCCTACGAGCAGTACTTC.